This TCR beta chain was profiled in a study of T cells in Graves' hyperthyroidism and ophthalmopathy. Amplified TCR beta CDR3 regions came from RNA transcripts. TCR CDR3 underwent first-round RT-PCR with the HTBI primer set. TCRdb passed the multiplex PCR reads through MiXCR, listing each CDR3 protein once. The sample lists 530,000 or so distinct CDR3 sequences, about 43% occurring once. CDR1 and CDR2 from the germline V gene are SGDLS and YYNGEE. V shed 0 bases and J shed 10 bases, with 7 bases lying between them. This CDR3 has 11 amino acids. Notes on this clonotype: As yet, its antigen is unknown.

Study results and caveats: Blood shared most expanded thyroid clonotypes above 0.001.

The V call is TRBV9, the J call TRBJ1-2; D not certain. The source of this sequence is a woman aged 18 to 35 with Graves' hyperthyroidism. The sample consisted of peripheral blood or thyroid tissue (not recorded which). The CDR3 sequence: CASSVGSSYTF. Written as DNA, the CDR3 is TGTGCCAGCAGCGTAGGGAGCTCCTACACCTTC.